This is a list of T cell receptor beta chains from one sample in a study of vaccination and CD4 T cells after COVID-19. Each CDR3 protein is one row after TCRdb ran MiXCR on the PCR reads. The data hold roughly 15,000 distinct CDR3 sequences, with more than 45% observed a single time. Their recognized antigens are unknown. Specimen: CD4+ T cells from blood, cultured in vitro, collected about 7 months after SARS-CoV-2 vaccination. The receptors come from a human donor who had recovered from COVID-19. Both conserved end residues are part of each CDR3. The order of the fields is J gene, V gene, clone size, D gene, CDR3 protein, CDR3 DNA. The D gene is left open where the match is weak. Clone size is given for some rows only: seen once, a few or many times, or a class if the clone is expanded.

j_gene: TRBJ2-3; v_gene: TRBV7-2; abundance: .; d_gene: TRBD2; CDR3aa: CASSERTSGITDTQYF; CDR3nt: TGTGCCAGCAGCGAAAGGACTAGCGGGATCACAGATACGCAGTATTTT
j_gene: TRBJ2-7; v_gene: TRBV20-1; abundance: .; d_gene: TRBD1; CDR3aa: CSAFGQGGYEQYF; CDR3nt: TGCAGTGCCTTTGGACAGGGGGGGTACGAGCAGTACTTC
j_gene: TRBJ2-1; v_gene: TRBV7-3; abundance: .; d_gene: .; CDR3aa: CASSSGGPYNEQFF; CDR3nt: TGTGCCAGCTCCAGTGGGGGGCCCTACAATGAGCAGTTCTTC
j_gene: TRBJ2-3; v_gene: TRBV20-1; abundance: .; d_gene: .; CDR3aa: CSASGSTDTQYF; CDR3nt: TGCAGTGCTAGCGGTAGCACAGATACGCAGTATTTT
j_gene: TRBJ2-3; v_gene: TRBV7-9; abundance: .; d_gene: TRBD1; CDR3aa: CASSLARDRGYTQYF; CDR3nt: TGTGCCAGCAGCTTAGCTCGGGACAGGGGATATACGCAGTATTTT
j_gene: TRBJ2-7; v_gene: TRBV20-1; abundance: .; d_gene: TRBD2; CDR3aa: CSVSLAGEGVGEQYF; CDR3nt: TGCAGTGTGTCCTTAGCGGGAGAGGGGGTAGGCGAGCAGTACTTC
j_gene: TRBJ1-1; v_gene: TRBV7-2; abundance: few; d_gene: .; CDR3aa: CASSLFRSNAPNTEAFF; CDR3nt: TGTGCCAGCAGCTTGTTCAGAAGTAACGCTCCGAACACTGAAGCTTTCTTT
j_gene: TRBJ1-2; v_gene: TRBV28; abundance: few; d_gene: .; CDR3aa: CASSSPSPTVGGYGYTF; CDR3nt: TGTGCCAGCAGTTCCCCCTCCCCGACAGTGGGTGGCTATGGCTACACCTTC
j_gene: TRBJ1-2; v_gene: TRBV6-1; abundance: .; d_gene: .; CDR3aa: CASSERPIYGYTF; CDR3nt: TGTGCCAGCAGTGAACGACCGATCTATGGCTACACCTTC
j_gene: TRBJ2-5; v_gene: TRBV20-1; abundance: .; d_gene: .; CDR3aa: CSARPSGLLETQYF; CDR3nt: TGCAGTGCCCGTCCAAGCGGGTTATTAGAGACCCAGTACTTC
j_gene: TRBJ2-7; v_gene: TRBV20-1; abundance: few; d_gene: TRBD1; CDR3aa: CSARDRVTYEQYF; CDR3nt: TGCAGTGCTAGGGACAGGGTAACCTACGAGCAGTACTTC
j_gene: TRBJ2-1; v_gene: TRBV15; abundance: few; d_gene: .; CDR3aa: CATSRDVFNEQFF; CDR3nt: TGTGCCACCAGCAGAGATGTGTTCAATGAGCAGTTCTTC
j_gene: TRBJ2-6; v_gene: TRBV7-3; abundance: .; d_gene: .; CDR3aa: CASSLNPGANVLTF; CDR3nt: TGTGCCAGCAGCTTAAACCCTGGGGCCAACGTCCTGACTTTC
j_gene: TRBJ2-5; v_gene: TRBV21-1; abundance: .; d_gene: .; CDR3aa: CASSKGDEQTQYF; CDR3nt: TGTGCCAGCAGCAAAGGTGATGAACAGACCCAGTACTTC
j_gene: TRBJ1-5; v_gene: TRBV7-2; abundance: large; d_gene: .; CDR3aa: CASSIYNQPQHF; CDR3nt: TGTGCCAGCAGCATTTACAATCAGCCCCAGCATTTT
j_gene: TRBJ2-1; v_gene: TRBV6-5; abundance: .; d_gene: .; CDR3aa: CASSYSFGDNEQFF; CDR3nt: TGTGCCAGCAGTTACTCGTTTGGGGACAATGAGCAGTTCTTC
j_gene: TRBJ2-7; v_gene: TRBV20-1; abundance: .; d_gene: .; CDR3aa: CSATKTDASYEQYF; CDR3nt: TGCAGTGCTACAAAAACGGACGCCTCCTACGAGCAGTACTTC
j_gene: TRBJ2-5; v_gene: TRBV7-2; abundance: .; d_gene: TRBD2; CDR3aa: CASSQGLAGETQYF; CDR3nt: TGTGCCAGCAGCCAGGGACTAGCGGGAGAGACCCAGTACTTC
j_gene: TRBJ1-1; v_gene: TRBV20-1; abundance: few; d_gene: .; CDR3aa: CSAKATWGAKNTEAFF; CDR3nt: TGCAGTGCCAAGGCCACCTGGGGGGCGAAGAACACTGAAGCTTTCTTT
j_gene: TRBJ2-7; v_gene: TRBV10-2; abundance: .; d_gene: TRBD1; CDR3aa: CASSESGQGGRDEQYF; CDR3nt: TGCGCCAGCAGTGAGTCGGGACAGGGTGGTAGAGACGAGCAGTACTTC
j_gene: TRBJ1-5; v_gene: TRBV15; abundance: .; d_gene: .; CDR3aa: CATSSRTDQPQHF; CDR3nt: TGTGCCACCAGCTCCCGGACAGATCAGCCCCAGCATTTT
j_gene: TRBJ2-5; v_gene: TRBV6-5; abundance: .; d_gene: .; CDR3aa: CASSYSRVLETQYF; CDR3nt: TGTGCCAGCAGTTACTCGCGAGTGCTGGAGACCCAGTACTTC
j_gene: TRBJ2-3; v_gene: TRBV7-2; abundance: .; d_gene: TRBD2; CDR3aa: CASSWTSATDTQYF; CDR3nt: TGTGCCAGCAGCTGGACTAGCGCGACAGATACGCAGTATTTT
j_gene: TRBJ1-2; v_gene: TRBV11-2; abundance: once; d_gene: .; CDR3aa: CASSRGDTTNYGYTF; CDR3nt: TGTGCCAGCAGCCGAGGGGACACAACTAACTATGGCTACACCTTC
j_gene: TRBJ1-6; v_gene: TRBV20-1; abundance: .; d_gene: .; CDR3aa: CSARRNGRRGDSPLHF; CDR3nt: TGCAGTGCTAGACGCAATGGACGGCGGGGGGATTCACCCCTCCACTTT
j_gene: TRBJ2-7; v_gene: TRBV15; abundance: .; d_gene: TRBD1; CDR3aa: CATSREQGPYEQYF; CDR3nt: TGTGCCACCAGCAGAGAACAGGGGCCTTACGAGCAGTACTTC
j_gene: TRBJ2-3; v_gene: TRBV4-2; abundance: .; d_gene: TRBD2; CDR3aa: CASSPRLAGGGADTQYF; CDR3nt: TGTGCCAGCAGCCCCAGACTAGCGGGAGGGGGAGCAGATACGCAGTATTTT
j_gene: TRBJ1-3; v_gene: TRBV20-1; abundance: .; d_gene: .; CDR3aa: CSATAPISGNTIYF; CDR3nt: TGCAGTGCTACGGCACCGATCTCTGGAAACACCATATATTTT
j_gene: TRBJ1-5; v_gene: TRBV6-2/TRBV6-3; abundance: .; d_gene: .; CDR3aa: CASSYSWQPQHF; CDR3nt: TGTGCCAGCAGTTACTCATGGCAGCCCCAGCATTTT
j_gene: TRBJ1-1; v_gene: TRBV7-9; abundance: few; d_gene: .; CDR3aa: CASSSSFGEAFF; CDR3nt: TGTGCCAGCAGCTCCTCGTTCGGTGAAGCTTTCTTT
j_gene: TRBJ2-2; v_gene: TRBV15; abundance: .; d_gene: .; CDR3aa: CATSRVLGRELFF; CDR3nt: TGTGCCACCAGCAGAGTTCTTGGCAGGGAGCTGTTTTTT
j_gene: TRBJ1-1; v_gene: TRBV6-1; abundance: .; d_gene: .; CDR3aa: CASSEDVANIHGAEAFF; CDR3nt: TGTGCCAGCAGTGAAGATGTGGCGAACATACATGGCGCTGAAGCTTTCTTT
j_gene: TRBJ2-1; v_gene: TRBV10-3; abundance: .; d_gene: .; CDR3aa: CAIRDGERYNEQFF; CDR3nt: TGTGCCATCAGGGACGGAGAAAGATACAATGAGCAGTTCTTC
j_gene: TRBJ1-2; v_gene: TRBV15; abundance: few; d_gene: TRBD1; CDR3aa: CATSIPGTGGLGYGYTF; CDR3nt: TGTGCCACCAGCATCCCCGGGACAGGGGGCTTGGGCTATGGCTACACCTTC
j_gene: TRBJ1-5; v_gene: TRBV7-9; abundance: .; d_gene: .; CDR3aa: CASSLDSNQPQHF; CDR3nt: TGTGCCAGCAGCCTGGACAGCAATCAGCCCCAGCATTTT
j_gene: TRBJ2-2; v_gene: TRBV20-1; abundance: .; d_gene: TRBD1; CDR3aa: CSARSGQDARSTGELFF; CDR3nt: TGCAGTGCTAGGTCGGGACAGGACGCGAGATCCACCGGGGAGCTGTTTTTT
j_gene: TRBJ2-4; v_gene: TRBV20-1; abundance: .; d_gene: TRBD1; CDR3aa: CSAEGQGAAKNIQYF; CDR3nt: TGCAGTGCTGAAGGACAGGGGGCCGCCAAAAACATTCAGTACTTC
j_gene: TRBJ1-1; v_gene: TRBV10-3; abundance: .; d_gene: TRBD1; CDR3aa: CAIRPGQGFTEAFF; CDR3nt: TGTGCCATCAGACCGGGACAGGGGTTCACTGAAGCTTTCTTT
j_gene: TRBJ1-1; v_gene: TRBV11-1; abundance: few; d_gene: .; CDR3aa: CASSLNSEGYTEAFF; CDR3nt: TGTGCCAGCAGCCTTAACAGCGAGGGGTACACTGAAGCTTTCTTT
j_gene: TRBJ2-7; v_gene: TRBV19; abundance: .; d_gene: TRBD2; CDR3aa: CASSIAGGWGREQYF; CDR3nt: TGTGCCAGTAGTATCGCGGGGGGATGGGGTCGCGAGCAGTACTTC
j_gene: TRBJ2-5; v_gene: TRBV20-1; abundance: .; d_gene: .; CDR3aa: CSARMTRRKTQYF; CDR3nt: TGCAGTGCTAGGATGACTAGACGGAAGACCCAGTACTTC
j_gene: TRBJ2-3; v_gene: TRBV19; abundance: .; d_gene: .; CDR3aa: CATIDTQYF; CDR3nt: TGTGCCACCATAGATACGCAGTATTTT
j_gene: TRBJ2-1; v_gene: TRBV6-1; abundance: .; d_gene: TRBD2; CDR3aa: CASSRGLAGGQAREQFF; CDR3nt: TGTGCCAGCAGCCGGGGACTAGCGGGAGGCCAGGCAAGGGAGCAGTTCTTC
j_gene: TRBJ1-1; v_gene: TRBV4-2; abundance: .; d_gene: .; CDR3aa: CASSHPRPNTEAFF; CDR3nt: TGTGCCAGCAGCCACCCTAGACCGAACACTGAAGCTTTCTTT
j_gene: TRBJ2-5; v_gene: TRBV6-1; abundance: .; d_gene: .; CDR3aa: CASRLGAGETQYF; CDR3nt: TGTGCCAGCAGACTCGGAGCAGGCGAGACCCAGTATTTC